The 26 T cell receptor beta chains given below trace back to one sample, sequenced in a study of blood T cell repertoires in COVID-19. The repertoire was sequenced with immunoSEQ multiplex PCR; TCRdb's copy has only in-frame clones and lacks some. Of 140,000 or so clones in the sample, 80% to 90% were seen once. Sequenced material: peripheral blood. All receptors derive from a man aged 60 to 69 with active or convalescent COVID-19.

The chain joins TRBV3-1 (or the pseudogene TRBV3-2) to TRBJ2-7; D is possibly TRBD1 (6 bases). Trimming took 1 base from V and 5 from J, leaving 15 bases between them. Germline loops: CDR1 LGHDT, CDR2 YNNKEL (reference sequence). The CDR3 runs to 15 residues. The CDR3 nucleotides read TGTGCCAGCAGCCAAGGGGGTGGGGGCTTCGACGAGCAGTACTTC. Protein sequence: CASSQGGGGFDEQYF.

The chain employs TRBV6-2 or TRBV6-3 and TRBJ2-7; TRBD1 matches at 7 bases. The CDR3 sequence is 17 residues long. The junction had 13 bases not matched to a gene; V was cut back by 2 bases and J by 3 bases. CDR1 is MNHEY, CDR2 SVGEGT, per germline. CDR3 sequence reads: CASSYDRAHSKIYEQYF. Written as DNA, the CDR3 is TGTGCCAGCAGTTACGACAGGGCCCACTCAAAAATCTACGAGCAGTACTTC.

J is TRBJ2-3 and V is TRBV7-9; TRBD1 aligns across 8 bases. Unmatched junction bases numbered 4, after V lost 3 bases and J lost 5 bases. Germline CDR1 reads SEHNR; CDR2 reads FQNEAQ (reference sequence). The CDR3 is made up of 14 amino acids. The CDR3 spells CASSFPDRGDTQYF. The CDR3 nucleotides read TGTGCCAGCAGCTTTCCCGACAGGGGAGATACGCAGTATTTT.

This clone came up a few times. This chain links TRBV3-1 (or the pseudogene TRBV3-2) with TRBJ2-7, with 10 positions matching TRBD2. This CDR3 spans 14 amino acids. Germline lookup yields CDR1 LGHDT and CDR2 YNNKEL (reference sequence). V dropped 4 bases and J dropped 4; count of bases not matched to a gene: 4. As DNA, the CDR3 is TGTGCCAGCAGCCTTACTAGCGGGGTTTACGAGCAGTACTTC. It yields the protein CASSLTSGVYEQYF.

This rearrangement joins TRBV11-3 to TRBJ2-7; 10 nucleotides line up with TRBD1. The CDR3 spans 16 residues. The ends lost 5 bases at V and 4 bases at J; junction bases unmatched: 11. Germline V gene data show CDR1 as SGHNT and CDR2 as YENEEA. The CDR3 nucleotides are TGTGCCAGCAGCGACCCGGACAGGGGGTTTTGTTACGAGCAGTACTTC. This encodes CASSDPDRGFCYEQYF.

This chain links TRBV3-1 (or the pseudogene TRBV3-2) with TRBJ2-3; a weak D match, TRBD2 (6 bases). The CDR3 extends over 17 amino acids. With 4 bases removed from V and 4 bases from J, the gap between germline ends came to 21 bases. Germline CDR1 is LGHDT and CDR2 is YNNKEL (reference sequence). CDR3 in amino acids: CASSLRGPAGRADTQYF. CDR3 nucleotide sequence: TGTGCCAGCAGCCTCCGAGGACCGGCGGGAAGGGCAGATACGCAGTATTTT.

The chain recombines TRBV19 with TRBJ2-1; D unclear. In germline, CDR1 is LNHDA, CDR2 SQIVND (reference sequence). V gave up 5 bases and J gave up 0 bases, with 11 bases separating them. The CDR3 is 15 residues long. The CDR3 loop is CASSPFISSYNEQFF. CDR3 in DNA: TGTGCCAGTAGTCCTTTCATTAGCTCCTACAATGAGCAGTTCTTC.

This chain joins TRBV4-2 and TRBJ1-6; D unclear. The CDR3 is 14 amino acids. V was shortened by 0 bases and J by 8 bases, with 8 bases between the two germline ends. CDR1 and CDR2 from the germline V gene are LGHNA and YNFKEQ. CDR3 residues: CASSQETSHSPLHF. The DNA for the CDR3 is TGTGCCAGCAGCCAAGAAACAAGTCATTCACCCCTCCACTTT.

The chain links TRBV28 to TRBJ1-5; no clear D gene. Looked up from germline, CDR1 is MDHEN and CDR2 is SYDVKM. The V end was cut by 0 bases, the J end by 0 bases, with 12 bases between. The CDR3 runs to 17 residues. The CDR3 sequence: CASSLWRQRNSNQPQHF. In DNA, the CDR3 is TGTGCCAGCAGTTTATGGAGGCAAAGGAATAGCAATCAGCCCCAGCATTTT. The variable domain in full, completed from reference TRBV28 and TRBJ1-5, reads DVKVTQSSRYLVKRTGEKVFLECVQDMDHENMFWYRQDPGLGLRLIYFSYDVKMKEKGDIPEGYSVSREKKERFSLILESASTNQTSMYLCASSLWRQRNSNQPQHFGDGTRLSIL.

The chain joins TRBV12-1 to TRBJ2-3; the table's D call, TRBD2, has no DNA check behind it. TRBV12-1 is a documented pseudogene. The length of the CDR3 is 16 residues. The CDR3 DNA reads TGTGCCAGCAGCCCCGGCGGCGGGAGGGCGATAGATACGCAGTATTTT. Translating it yields CASSPGGGRAIDTQYF.

This clone appeared once. This chain uses TRBV11-2 with TRBJ2-2, with 9 bases lining up with TRBD1. Germline values: CDR1 SGHAT, CDR2 FQNNGV. This CDR3 is 16 amino acids long. V gave up 6 bases and J gave up 7 bases; unmatched junction bases: 12. CDR3 amino acids: CASSYGGGTGYGELFF. The CDR3 DNA sequence: TGTGCCAGCAGTTACGGAGGTGGGACAGGGTACGGGGAGCTGTTTTTT.

This sequence joins TRBV19 and TRBJ2-5; the match to TRBD1 covers 8 bases. Germline loops: CDR1 LNHDA, CDR2 SQIVND (reference sequence). This CDR3 region has 13 residues. With 8 bases clipped from V and 5 bases from J, the junction kept 7 bases outside the gene matches. The DNA of the CDR3 is TGTGCCAGTGGCAGGGGGCGAACGGAGACCCAGTACTTC. It specifies CASGRGRTETQYF.

V gene TRBV4-2 combines with J gene TRBJ1-2; 7 bases match TRBD1. CDR3 length: 15 residues. Germline trimming cut 1 base from V and 4 bases from J; bases unmatched to any gene: 6. Germline V gene sequence: CDR1 LGHNA, CDR2 YNFKEQ. The DNA of the CDR3 is TGTGCCAGCAGCCAAGTTGACAGGGAAGGCTATGGCTACACCTTC. Residues: CASSQVDREGYGYTF.

This clone was observed once. The V gene is TRBV12-5, the J gene TRBJ1-5; possibly TRBD1 for D (6 bases). The germline V gene encodes CDR1 LGHNT and CDR2 FRNRAP. CDR3 length equals 12 residues. V gave up 5 bases and J gave up 7 bases, with 9 bases separating them. CDR3 protein: CASGNRDQPQHF. The CDR3 region has the DNA TGTGCTAGTGGTAACAGGGACCAGCCCCAGCATTTT.

The chain recombines TRBV15 with TRBJ1-4; D unclear. The V gene's germline CDR1 is LNHNV and CDR2 YYDKDF (reference sequence). V was trimmed by 5 bases and J by 8 bases, leaving 12 bases between them. This CDR3 spans 13 amino acids. CDR3: CATSSRQWEKLFF. The CDR3 DNA is TGTGCCACCAGCTCCCGACAATGGGAAAAACTGTTTTTT.

This sequence joins TRBV29-1 and TRBJ2-7; TRBD1 matches at 9 bases. V lost 5 bases to trimming and J lost 2 bases; unmatched junction nucleotides: 4. This CDR3 is 13 amino acids long. Germline CDR1 SQVTM, CDR2 ANQGSEA. The CDR3 coding sequence is TGCAGCGTTTGGGGACAGGGTGCCTACGAGCAGTACTTC. The encoded protein is CSVWGQGAYEQYF.

In DNA, the CDR3 is TGTGCCAGCAGTATCGGACAGCTGTACGAGCAGTACTTC. Its protein is CASSIGQLYEQYF. This chain connects TRBV27 to TRBJ2-7, with a weak D call TRBD1 (6 bases). The CDR3 extends over 13 amino acids. CDR1 and CDR2 (germline): MNHEY, SMNVEV (reference sequence). V lost 5 bases and J lost 4, with 12 bases in between.

This clone came up once. The V gene is TRBV9, the J gene TRBJ1-3; tentatively, D is TRBD1 (5 bases). V was pared by 4 bases and J by 0 bases, with 11 bases between. Germline V gene sequence: CDR1 SGDLS, CDR2 YYNGEE. The CDR3 runs 15 residues. CDR3 DNA sequence: TGTGCCAGCAGCTTTCAAGACAGCTCTGGAAACACCATATATTTT. Its protein product is CASSFQDSSGNTIYF. Variable domain in full (rest from reference TRBV9 and TRBJ1-3): DSGVTQTPKHLITATGQRVTLRCSPRSGDLSVYWYQQSLDQGLQFLIQYYNGEERAKGNILERFSAQQFPDLHSELNLSSLELGDSALYFCASSFQDSSGNTIYFGEGSWLTVV.

This clone has just one count. The genes are TRBV4-2 and TRBJ1-2; no firm D call. Germline values: CDR1 LGHNA, CDR2 YNFKEQ. Trimming removed 0 bases from V and 8 bases from J, with 16 bases in between. This CDR3 is built from 15 residues. CDR3 loop: CASSQDIGLSVGYTF. CDR3 coding DNA: TGTGCCAGCAGCCAAGATATCGGACTGAGTGTGGGCTACACCTTC.

The rearrangement joins TRBV30 to TRBJ1-1; D not certain. CDR1 is GTSNPN, CDR2 SVGIG, per germline (reference sequence). The CDR3 consists of 13 residues. Trimming removed 2 bases from V and 4 bases from J, with 11 bases in between. The CDR3 DNA follows: TGTGCCTGGAGTTCTGTCCCGGGCACTGAAGCTTTCTTT. It codes for CAWSSVPGTEAFF.

This chain joins TRBV28 and TRBJ2-7; D may be TRBD1 (5 bases). CDR3 length: 15 residues. Trimming pared 5 bases from V and 1 base from J, leaving 15 bases between. Per germline, CDR1 MDHEN and CDR2 SYDVKM. CDR3 region: CASSHTKKGSYEQYF. The CDR3 DNA follows: TGTGCCAGCAGTCACACCAAAAAGGGGTCCTACGAGCAGTACTTC.

This rearrangement joins TRBV10-2 to TRBJ2-3, with 7 bases aligning to TRBD2. The V segment lost 6 bases and the J segment 2 bases; nucleotides outside the gene matches: 11. CDR1 is WSHSY and CDR2 is SAAADI in the germline V gene. The CDR3 contains 16 residues. The CDR3 loop reads CASRGGGSGATDTQYF. In DNA form, the CDR3 reads TGCGCCAGCAGGGGGGGTGGGAGCGGGGCCACAGATACGCAGTATTTT.

V and J are TRBV9 and TRBJ1-6; TRBD1 aligns across 9 bases. Trimming at V came to 4 bases and at J to 8 bases, leaving 4 bases not matched to a gene. Germline loops: CDR1 SGDLS, CDR2 YYNGEE. This CDR3 contains 14 residues. CDR3 DNA sequence: TGTGCCAGCAGCTCCCGGACAGGGGATTCACCCCTCCACTTT. Translating gives CASSSRTGDSPLHF.

V and J are TRBV6-1 and TRBJ1-6; no clear D. The CDR3 consists of 14 residues. Germline CDR1 is MNHNS and CDR2 is SASEGT. The V and J ends lost 1 base and 8 bases respectively, with 9 bases between them. The CDR3 DNA follows: TGTGCCAGCAGTGAAGACCGAGGCTATTCACCCCTCCACTTT. Protein: CASSEDRGYSPLHF.

The rearrangement joins TRBV7-9 to TRBJ1-4; tentatively, D is TRBD1 (5 bases). The CDR3 spans 17 residues. The V gene's germline CDR1 is SEHNR and CDR2 FQNEAQ (reference sequence). V gave up 4 bases and J gave up 0 bases, with 15 bases separating them. CDR3 amino acids: CASSSPRGGATNEKLFF. In DNA, the CDR3 is TGTGCCAGCAGCTCCCCGCGGGGCGGGGCAACTAATGAAAAACTGTTTTTT.

The chain carries TRBV29-1 and TRBJ2-7; 7 bases map to TRBD1. CDR3 length: 12 residues. J gave up 6 bases and V 2 bases, and 4 bases lay outside the gene matches. The germline gives CDR1 SQVTM, CDR2 ANQGSEA. CDR3 residues: CSVERQGFEQYF. The CDR3 DNA reads TGCAGCGTTGAACGACAGGGCTTCGAGCAGTACTTC.